This entry lists 11 T cell receptor beta chains sequenced from one sample in a study of T cell changes during pregnancy in multiple sclerosis (dated by TCRdb to about 2019). Library construction relied on the immunoSEQ multiplex PCR assay. TCRdb took this table from immuneACCESS and kept in-frame rearrangements with V and J called. Such tables lack part of the clones; where checked against another copy, unresolved V genes explain under half of the gap, and the rest is unexplained. The sample table holds under 55,000 clones, of which over 85% were seen once. Of the sample, 0.35% to 0.4% falls within the top ten clones. The specimen comprised CD4+ T cells from peripheral blood mononuclear cells, sampled before pregnancy. These receptors were obtained from a female donor with multiple sclerosis, enrolled in a pregnancy study.

This rearrangement joins TRBV19 to TRBJ1-5; the match to TRBD1 covers 7 bases. The J segment lost 2 bases and the V segment lost 5 bases, leaving 6 bases of the junction unmatched. There are 15 residues in the CDR3. The V gene's germline CDR1 is LNHDA and CDR2 SQIVND (reference sequence). This chain's CDR3 is CASSDVGTGNQPQHF. The CDR3 DNA reads TGTGCCAGTAGTGATGTCGGGACAGGCAATCAGCCCCAGCATTTT.

The chain is built from TRBV5-1 and TRBJ2-4, with 7 bases matching TRBD2. J was trimmed by 6 bases and V by 4 bases; bases with no gene match: 7. CDR1 is SGHRS, CDR2 YFSETQ, per germline. The length of the CDR3 is 14 residues. CDR3 sequence reads: CASSAGTKGNIQYF. Here the CDR3 DNA reads TGCGCCAGCAGCGCCGGGACTAAGGGAAACATTCAGTACTTC.

The V gene is TRBV5-1, the J gene TRBJ2-1; a possible D gene is TRBD2 (6 bases). Trimming removed 4 bases at V and 0 bases at J, with 11 bases between. Germline V gene sequence: CDR1 SGHRS, CDR2 YFSETQ. CDR3 size: 15 residues. CDR3: CASSPIGSSYNEQFF. Here the CDR3 DNA reads TGCGCCAGCAGCCCCATCGGGAGCTCCTACAATGAGCAGTTCTTC.

J is TRBJ2-1 and V is TRBV18; 9 nucleotides match TRBD2. This CDR3 comprises 15 residues. V was pared by 1 base and J by 8 bases, with 6 bases of the junction left unmatched. CDR1 and CDR2 (germline): KGHSH, LQKENI. For the CDR3, the DNA is TGTGCCAGCTCACCACAGGCGGGAGGGCCCGATGAGCAGTTCTTC. Protein sequence: CASSPQAGGPDEQFF.

V is TRBV4-3 and J is TRBJ1-2; D perhaps matches TRBD1 (5 bases). Germline values: CDR1 LGHNA, CDR2 YSLEER. The CDR3 spans 15 residues. Trimming took off 4 bases at V and 7 bases at J, with 19 bases between the two ends. The CDR3 here is CASSLSFGGVSGYTF. The CDR3 region has the DNA TGCGCCAGCAGCCTATCTTTCGGGGGAGTGTCTGGCTACACCTTC.

The rearrangement joins TRBV23-1 to TRBJ2-1; a possible D gene is TRBD2 (6 bases). TRBV23-1 is an open reading frame, and its role is uncertain. The V and J ends lost 2 bases and 6 bases respectively, with 26 bases between them. This CDR3 has 19 amino acids. This CDR3 is CASSQLPRATRAAGNEQFF. CDR3 sequence (DNA): TGCGCCAGCAGTCAACTCCCCCGGGCGACTAGGGCAGCGGGCAATGAGCAGTTCTTC.

The V and J genes are TRBV28 and TRBJ2-7; 13 nucleotides line up with TRBD2. CDR1 is MDHEN and CDR2 is SYDVKM in the germline V gene. The junction had 11 bases not matched to a gene; V was cut back by 6 bases and J by 3 bases. This CDR3 has 17 amino acids. The CDR3 loop is CASRPTSGRGQSYEQYF. Written as DNA, the CDR3 is TGTGCCAGCAGACCTACTAGCGGGAGGGGTCAGAGCTACGAGCAGTACTTC.

This sequence joins TRBV7-3 and TRBJ1-2, with a weak D call TRBD1 (5 bases). Germline CDR1 and CDR2: SGHTA and FQGTGA. CDR3 length: 15 amino acids. V was cut by 5 bases and J by 6 bases, with 19 bases left in between. Here the CDR3 reads CASSPAGGIPNGYTF. The DNA for the CDR3 is TGTGCCAGCAGCCCGGCCGGGGGGATTCCCAATGGCTACACCTTC.

The J gene is TRBJ2-5, the V gene TRBV18, with 7 bases aligning to TRBD2. In germline, CDR1 is KGHSH, CDR2 LQKENI. The V gene end was trimmed by 0 bases and the J gene end by 5 bases; junction bases not matched to a gene: 9. This CDR3 comprises 16 residues. The CDR3 coding sequence is TGTGCCAGCTCACCACCGACTAGCTCGGGGTCGGAGACCCAGTACTTC. Translating gives CASSPPTSSGSETQYF.

This clone was detected a few times. The CDR3 loop reads CASSSSGQGPYGYTF. The CDR3 nucleotides read TGTGCCAGCAGCTCCTCCGGGCAGGGGCCCTATGGCTACACCTTC. The rearrangement uses TRBV7-9 and TRBJ1-2, with D possibly TRBD1 on 6 matching bases. Germline CDR1 is SEHNR and CDR2 is FQNEAQ (reference sequence). The CDR3 has 15 residues. The germline V and J ends were trimmed by 4 bases and 4 bases, with 16 bases remaining between them.

The CDR3 spells CATSRPRQGKGEKLFF. DNA of the CDR3: TGTGCCACCAGCAGACCACGACAGGGGAAAGGTGAAAAACTGTTTTTT. The genes are TRBV15 and TRBJ1-4; TRBD1 agrees at 8 bases. V dropped 2 bases and J dropped 7; count of bases not matched to a gene: 9. The CDR3 consists of 16 residues. Looked up from germline, CDR1 is LNHNV and CDR2 is YYDKDF (reference sequence).